These T cell receptor beta chains were read from a single sample in a study of cytomegalovirus exposure and HLA in healthy donors. Sequencing used immunoSEQ multiplex PCR; TCRdb keeps in-frame clones, though not all of them. This table holds about 110,000 clones, 71% found once. Sequenced sample: PBMCs. Receptors were obtained from a female donor in good health and CMV-seronegative. CDR3s include the opening cysteine and the closing phenylalanine or tryptophan. D genes are given only for firm matches. A row's size may be missing; if present it is once, few, many or a size class.

clone size	D gene	V gene	J gene	CDR3 DNA	CDR3 protein
-	-	TRBV7-3	TRBJ1-2	TGTGCCAGCAGCTCGGGAGTTGGTGGCTACACCTTC	CASSSGVGGYTF
once	-	TRBV28	TRBJ2-7	TGTGCCAGCAGGCTCCCCATTGGTAGCACGTACGAGCAGTACTTC	CASRLPIGSTYEQYF
few	-	TRBV4-3	TRBJ1-2	TGCGCCAGCAGCCAAGTTCGGGAAAACTATGGCTACACCTTC	CASSQVRENYGYTF
-	TRBD2	TRBV5-1	TRBJ2-2	TGCGCCAGCAGCTTCACTAGCGGCGGGGAGCTGTTTTTT	CASSFTSGGELFF
few	-	TRBV21-1	TRBJ1-1	TGTGCCAGCAGCAAAGCGGATAGCAAGAACACTGAAGCTTTCTTT	CASSKADSKNTEAFF
-	TRBD1	TRBV15	TRBJ2-7	TGTGCCACCAGCATTGACAGGGGGCTTTCCTACGAGCAGTACTTC	CATSIDRGLSYEQYF
-	TRBD2	TRBV4-1	TRBJ2-7	TGCGCCAGCAGCCAAGATTACCTAGCGGTGCGACCCTACGAGCAGTACTTC	CASSQDYLAVRPYEQYF
few	TRBD1	TRBV29-1	TRBJ2-7	TGCAGCGTTGAAGGAGGCGACAGGGACGCCTACGAGCAGTACTTC	CSVEGGDRDAYEQYF
-	-	TRBV6-5	TRBJ2-5	TGTGCCAGCAAGGCCCGGGGAAGGCACCAAGAGACCCAGTACTTC	CASKARGRHQETQYF
-	-	TRBV5-1	TRBJ1-1	TGCGCCAGCAGCCCAACGGACAGACTACCTGAAGCTTTCTTT	CASSPTDRLPEAFF
-	TRBD2	TRBV5-4	TRBJ2-1	TGTGCCAGCAGCTTCGGACTAGCGGGGCGGGGTGAGCAGTTCTTC	CASSFGLAGRGEQFF
-	-	TRBV6-5	TRBJ1-2	TGTGCCAGCAGACCACAGACGATCTATGGCTACACCTTC	CASRPQTIYGYTF
-	TRBD2	TRBV11-2	TRBJ2-1	TGTGCCAGCAGCTCCCCGGGTACTAGCGGGAGGGCCAATGAGCAGTTCTTC	CASSSPGTSGRANEQFF